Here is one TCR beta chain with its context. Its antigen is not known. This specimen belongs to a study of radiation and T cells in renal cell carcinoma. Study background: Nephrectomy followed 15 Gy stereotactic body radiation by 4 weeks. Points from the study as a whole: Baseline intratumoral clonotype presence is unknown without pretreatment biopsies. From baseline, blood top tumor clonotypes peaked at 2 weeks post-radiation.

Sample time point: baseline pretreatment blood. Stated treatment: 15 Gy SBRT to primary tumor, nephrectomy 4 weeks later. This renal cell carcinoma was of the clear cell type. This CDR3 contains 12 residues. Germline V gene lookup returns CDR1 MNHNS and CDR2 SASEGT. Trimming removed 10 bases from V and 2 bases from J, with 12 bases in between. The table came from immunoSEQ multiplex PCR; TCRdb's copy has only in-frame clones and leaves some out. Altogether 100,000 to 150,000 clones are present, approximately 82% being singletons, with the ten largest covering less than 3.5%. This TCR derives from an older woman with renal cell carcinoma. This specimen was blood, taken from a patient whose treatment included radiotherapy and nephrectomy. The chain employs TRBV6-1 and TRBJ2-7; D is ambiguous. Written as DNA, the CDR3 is TGTGCCACCGGACCGGGTACCTACGAGCAGTACTTC. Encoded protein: CATGPGTYEQYF.